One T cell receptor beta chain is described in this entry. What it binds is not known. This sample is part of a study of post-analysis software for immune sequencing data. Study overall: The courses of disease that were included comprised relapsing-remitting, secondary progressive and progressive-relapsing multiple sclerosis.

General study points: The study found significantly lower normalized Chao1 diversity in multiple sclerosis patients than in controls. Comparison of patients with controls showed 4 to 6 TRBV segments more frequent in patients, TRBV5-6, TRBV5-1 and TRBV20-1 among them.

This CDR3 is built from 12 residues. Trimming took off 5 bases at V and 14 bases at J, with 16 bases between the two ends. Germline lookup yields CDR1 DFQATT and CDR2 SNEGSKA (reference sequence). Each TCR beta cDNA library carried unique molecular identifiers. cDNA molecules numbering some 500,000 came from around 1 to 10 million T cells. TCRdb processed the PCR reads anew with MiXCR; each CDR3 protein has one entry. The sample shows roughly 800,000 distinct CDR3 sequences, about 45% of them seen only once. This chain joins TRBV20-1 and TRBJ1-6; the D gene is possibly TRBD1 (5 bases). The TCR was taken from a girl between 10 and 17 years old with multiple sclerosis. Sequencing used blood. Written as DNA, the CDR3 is TGCAGTGCTTCCGATGGGGGTTTGTCCCTCCACTTT. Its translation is CSASDGGLSLHF.